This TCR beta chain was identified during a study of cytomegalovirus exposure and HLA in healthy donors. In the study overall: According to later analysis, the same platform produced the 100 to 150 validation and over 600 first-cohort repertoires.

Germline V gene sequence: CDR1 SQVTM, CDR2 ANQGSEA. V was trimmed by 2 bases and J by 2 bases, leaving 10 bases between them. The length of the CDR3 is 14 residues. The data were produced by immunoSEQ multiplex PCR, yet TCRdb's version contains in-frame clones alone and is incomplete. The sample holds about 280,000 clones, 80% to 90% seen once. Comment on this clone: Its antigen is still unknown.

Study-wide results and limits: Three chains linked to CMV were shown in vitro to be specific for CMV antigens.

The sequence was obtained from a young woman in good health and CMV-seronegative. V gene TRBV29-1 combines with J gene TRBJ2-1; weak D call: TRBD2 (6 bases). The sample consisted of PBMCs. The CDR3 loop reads CSVEPAGPYNEQFF. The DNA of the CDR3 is TGCAGCGTTGAACCCGCGGGACCCTACAATGAGCAGTTCTTC.